Listed here are 32 T cell receptor beta chains from one sample, sequenced in a study of metastatic and nonmetastatic thyroid tumors. Through MiXCR, TCRdb re-clonotyped the PCR reads. The sample shows fewer than 25,000 clones, less than 20% of them seen only once. No treatment had been given to any patient before thyroid surgery. Sequenced sample: adjacent normal tissue. All receptors come from a male donor with papillary thyroid cancer or a benign thyroid nodule (not recorded which). Some clones in this sample may be carry-over from other donors' samples.

By share, this clone ranks as medium-sized (0.01 to 0.1%). The chain has TRBV6-6 and TRBJ2-7; D call uncertain. Germline V gene data show CDR1 as MNHNY and CDR2 as SVGAGI (reference sequence). V lost 3 bases to trimming and J lost 0 bases, with 9 bases between them. The CDR3 loop spans 14 amino acids. This CDR3 is CASSYRHHSYEQYF. Written as DNA, the CDR3 is TGTGCCAGCAGTTATCGGCATCACTCCTACGAGCAGTACTTC.

This clone turned up a few times. The chain has TRBV20-1 and TRBJ2-1, with 7 nucleotides matching TRBD2. This CDR3 is built from 15 residues. Germline V lookup: CDR1 DFQATT, CDR2 SNEGSKA (reference sequence). V was clipped by 7 bases and J by 7 bases; unmatched bases: 16. In DNA, the CDR3 is TGCAGTGTTCCACGCCTGCGGACTAGGACAAATGAGCAGTTCTTC. Translated, it gives CSVPRLRTRTNEQFF.

The table lists this clone with many counts. The junction does not match germline at one end; this may be a read error. Different DNA sequences within this sample yield the same CDR3. The chain is built from TRBV12-3 or TRBV12-4 and TRBJ1-2, with no clear D. The CDR3 has 13 amino acids. In DNA form, the CDR3 reads TGCGCCAGCAGCCCCCGGGCGAACGGGGGCTACACCTTC. Its translation: CASSPRANGGYTF.

In its sample, this clone was seen once. Compared with germline, one end of the junction differs, possibly owing to a read error. The gene calls are TRBV19 and TRBJ1-2, with D possibly being TRBD1 (6 bases). The CDR3 sequence is 15 residues long. Germline values: CDR1 LNHDA, CDR2 SQIVND (reference sequence). This CDR3 is CASSTTRQVNYGFPF. CDR3 sequence (DNA): TGTGCCAGTAGTACAACCCGACAGGTTAACTATGGCTTCCCCTTC.

The rearrangement joins TRBV20-1 to TRBJ2-1, with 9 positions matching TRBD2. V was pared by 1 base and J by 0 bases, with 10 bases of the junction left unmatched. Germline V gives CDR1 DFQATT, CDR2 SNEGSKA (reference sequence). This CDR3 contains 18 residues. The CDR3 region has the DNA TGCAGTGCTAGAGTTACTGGGACTAGCTGCATCTCCTACAATGAGCAGTTCTTC. Translated: CSARVTGTSCISYNEQFF.

In this sample, this clone turned up many times. V usage is TRBV5-1 and J usage is TRBJ1-5, with a possible D match to TRBD1 (6 bases). With 4 bases removed from V and 4 bases from J, the gap between germline ends came to 15 bases. CDR1 and CDR2 from the germline V gene are SGHRS and YFSETQ. The CDR3 extends over 15 amino acids. CDR3: CASSARGALNQPQHF. The CDR3 DNA sequence: TGCGCCAGCAGCGCACGGGGGGCCTTAAATCAGCCCCAGCATTTT.

The V gene is TRBV6-1, the J gene TRBJ1-5, with unresolved D. The V and J ends lost 0 bases and 2 bases respectively, with 8 bases between them. The CDR3 runs to 15 residues. The V gene's germline CDR1 is MNHNS and CDR2 SASEGT. DNA for the CDR3: TGTGCCAGCAGTGAAGCAGGGCAAGGCAATCAGCCCCAGCATTTT. This encodes CASSEAGQGNQPQHF.

This clone was recorded at least ten times. The V call is TRBV20-1, the J call TRBJ2-2; a possible D gene is TRBD1 (6 bases). The CDR3 is made up of 13 amino acids. CDR1 is DFQATT and CDR2 is SNEGSKA in the germline V gene (reference sequence). V shed 3 bases and J shed 7 bases, with 12 bases lying between them. This chain's CDR3 is CSASNRDGGELFF. The CDR3 bases are TGCAGTGCTAGTAACAGGGATGGCGGGGAGCTGTTTTTT.

In DNA, the CDR3 is TGCAGTGCTAGAGAGAGGGTGACAGGGCGTAGATTCCGAACAGATACGCAGTATTTT. It is translated as CSARERVTGRRFRTDTQYF. V is TRBV20-1 and J is TRBJ2-3; 7 bases match TRBD1. From germline, CDR1 is DFQATT and CDR2 SNEGSKA (reference sequence). The CDR3 is 19 amino acids. Losses at the gene ends were 0 bases for V and 3 bases for J; bases not matched to a gene: 18.

This clone has at least ten counts. DNA of the CDR3: TGTGCCAGCTCCCTCACACAGGGAGTAAATCAGCCCCAGCATTTT. This translates into CASSLTQGVNQPQHF. The chain links TRBV18 to TRBJ1-5; D possibly corresponds to TRBD1 (6 bases). This CDR3 has 15 amino acids. V lost 6 bases and J lost 4, with 16 bases in between. CDR1 and CDR2 from the germline V gene are KGHSH and LQKENI.

This chain uses TRBV9 with TRBJ2-1; D is perhaps TRBD1 or TRBD2 (5 bases each). CDR3 length: 16 residues. V shed 0 bases and J shed 8 bases, with 18 bases lying between them. Germline lookup yields CDR1 SGDLS and CDR2 YYNGEE. CDR3 nucleotide sequence: TGTGCCAGCAGCGTAGGGGGGATTTTGGCCATAGATGAGCAGTTCTTC. This sequence encodes CASSVGGILAIDEQFF. The full variable domain, with the rest looked up from reference TRBV9 and TRBJ2-1, is DSGVTQTPKHLITATGQRVTLRCSPRSGDLSVYWYQQSLDQGLQFLIQYYNGEERAKGNILERFSAQQFPDLHSELNLSSLELGDSALYFCASSVGGILAIDEQFFGPGTRLTVL.

By frequency in the sample, this clone is medium-sized (0.01 to 0.1%). The chain uses TRBV6-2 or TRBV6-3 and TRBJ2-7, with D perhaps matching TRBD2 (6 bases). V was clipped by 4 bases and J by 7 bases, with 17 bases between them. The length of the CDR3 is 14 residues. In germline, CDR1 is MNHEY, CDR2 SVGEGT. This CDR3 is CASSSVGGWREQYV. DNA for the CDR3: TGTGCCAGCAGTTCCGTCGGAGGGTGGAGGGAGCAGTACGTC.

The chain recombines TRBV28 with TRBJ1-1; 10 nucleotides match TRBD1. Germline V gene lookup returns CDR1 MDHEN and CDR2 SYDVKM. J gave up 2 bases and V 3 bases, and 12 bases lay outside the gene matches. The CDR3 runs to 18 residues. The CDR3 nucleotides read TGTGCCAGCAGTTTTCTCTGGCAGGGACAGGGGACCAACACTGAAGCTTTCTTT. Translated: CASSFLWQGQGTNTEAFF.

This chain joins TRBV6-4 and TRBJ2-7; 7 bases match TRBD1. The CDR3 is made up of 14 amino acids. V dropped 10 bases and J dropped 4; count of bases not matched to a gene: 13. Germline-derived CDR1 and CDR2 are MRHNA and SNTAGT. The CDR3 nucleotides are TGTGCCAACCCTGAATCTAGGGGGCAATACGAGCAGTACGTC. It yields the protein CANPESRGQYEQYV.

This clone is labeled as medium-sized. The CDR3 sequence is CASRPQSGELFF. The CDR3 DNA sequence: TGTGCCAGCAGGCCTCAATCCGGGGAGCTGTTTTTT. This chain links TRBV2 with TRBJ2-2; no clear D. CDR1 and CDR2 (germline): SNHLY, FYNNEI. The V and J ends lost 6 bases and 6 bases respectively, with 8 bases between them. CDR3 length: 12 residues.

This clone is categorized as medium-sized. V and J are TRBV28 and TRBJ2-7; TRBD1 is a possible D gene (6 bases). The CDR3 has 15 residues. Germline V lookup: CDR1 MDHEN, CDR2 SYDVKM. The ends were cut back, 5 bases at V and 0 bases at J, with 14 bases in the middle. CDR3 sequence (DNA): TGTGCCAGCAGTCTCTCGACAGGTGACTCCTACGAGCAGTACTTC. Its protein product is CASSLSTGDSYEQYF.

The sample holds many counts of this clone. This sequence joins TRBV7-6 and TRBJ1-6; TRBD1 is a possible D gene (5 bases). This CDR3 has 14 amino acids. Germline V CDR1 and CDR2: SGHVS, FNYEAQ. The germline V and J ends were trimmed by 5 bases and 10 bases, with 15 bases remaining between them. CDR3 in amino acids: CASSPREGSSPLHF. In DNA, the CDR3 is TGTGCCAGCAGCCCCAGGGAGGGGAGCTCACCCCTCCACTTT. The full variable domain, its missing parts supplied by reference TRBV7-6 and TRBJ1-6, is GAGVSQSPRYKVTKRGQDVALRCDPISGHVSLYWYRQALGQGPEFLTYFNYEAQQDKSGLPNDRFSAERPEGSISTLTIQRTEQRDSAMYRCASSPREGSSPLHFGNGTRLTVT.

This clone was recorded a few times. The chain has TRBV6-1 and TRBJ2-1; no firm D call. CDR1 is MNHNS and CDR2 is SASEGT in the germline V gene. CDR3 length equals 14 residues. Trimming stripped 7 bases from V and 2 bases from J, with 12 bases between. For the CDR3, the DNA is TGTGCCAGCATTCCCCCGGTGGCCTACAATGAGCAGTTCTTC. Translating it yields CASIPPVAYNEQFF.

Many counts were recorded for this clone. A single base separates this from a much larger clone, so it may be a read error. The chain is built from TRBV9 and TRBJ2-3; 10 nucleotides agree with TRBD1. This CDR3 has 15 amino acids. The ends lost 5 bases at V and 0 bases at J; junction bases unmatched: 3. Germline-derived CDR1 and CDR2 are SGDLS and YYNGEE. The CDR3 nucleotides read TGTGCCAGCAGTGGGACAGGGGCTAGCACAGATACGCAGTATTTT. This gives the protein CASSGTGASTDTQYF.

There are many counts of this clone. The chain combines TRBV5-4 with TRBJ2-1; 7 bases are a match to TRBD2. Losses at the gene ends were 0 bases for V and 8 bases for J; bases not matched to a gene: 11. Per the germline V gene, CDR1 is SGHNT and CDR2 is YYREEE (reference sequence). The CDR3 totals 16 residues. The CDR3 DNA follows: TGTGCCAGCAGCTTGGCCGGGGGGAGGCCGTATGATGAGCAGTTCTTC. Translation: CASSLAGGRPYDEQFF.

This clone was found many times. The chain employs TRBV11-1 and TRBJ2-1; 7 bases agree with TRBD1. The junction had 6 bases not matched to a gene; V was cut back by 5 bases and J by 2 bases. This CDR3 has 15 amino acids. In germline, CDR1 is SGHAT, CDR2 FQDESV (reference sequence). CDR3 coding DNA: TGTGCCAGCAGCCCCCGACAGGGCCCCTACAATGAGCAGTTCTTC. Translating it yields CASSPRQGPYNEQFF.

This clone was counted at least ten times. V and J are TRBV3-1 and TRBJ1-1; no clear D. The V gene lost 4 bases and the J gene lost 5 bases, with 8 bases spanning the gap. The germline V gene has CDR1 LGHDT and CDR2 YNNKEL (reference sequence). This CDR3 comprises 12 residues. Here the CDR3 reads CASSPTGTEAFF. CDR3 sequence (DNA): TGTGCCAGCAGCCCCACGGGGACTGAAGCTTTCTTT.

This clone was picked up many times. The chain employs TRBV9 and TRBJ2-3, with 9 bases matching TRBD1. CDR3 size: 15 residues. The V gene end was trimmed by 3 bases and the J gene end by 2 bases; junction bases not matched to a gene: 4. Germline CDR1 is SGDLS and CDR2 is YYNGEE. The CDR3 here is CASSGTGAFTDTQYF. CDR3 bases: TGTGCCAGCAGCGGGACAGGGGCATTCACAGATACGCAGTATTTT.

This clone was observed a handful of times. The gene calls are TRBV12-3 or TRBV12-4 and TRBJ1-1; D possibly corresponds to TRBD1 (5 bases). CDR3 length: 12 residues. Trimming stripped 6 bases from V and 7 bases from J, with 12 bases between. The DNA for the CDR3 is TGTGCCAGCAGCCCCGACAGCTATGAAGCTTTCTTT. Its translation: CASSPDSYEAFF.

Regarding this clone: At one of its ends the junction is not consistent with the germline gene, which may arise from a read error. The rearrangement uses TRBV20-1 and TRBJ2-1; perhaps TRBD2 as D (6 bases). Germline V gene data show CDR1 as DFQATT and CDR2 as SNEGSKA (reference sequence). The CDR3 spans 13 residues. Here the CDR3 DNA reads TGCAGTGCTAGCCGGGGGTTCCGCAGTGAGCAGCCCTTC. As protein: CSASRGFRSEQPF.

The chain recombines TRBV10-3 with TRBJ1-6; no reliable D call. V was trimmed by 6 bases and J by 0 bases, leaving 3 bases between them. The CDR3 covers 13 residues. Looked up from germline, CDR1 is ENHRY and CDR2 is SYGVKD. CDR3 in DNA: TGTGCCATCAGCAGCTCCTATAATTCACCCCTCCACTTT. Protein sequence: CAISSSYNSPLHF.

The V and J genes are TRBV20-1 and TRBJ2-5; 12 bases fit TRBD2. Per germline, CDR1 DFQATT and CDR2 SNEGSKA (reference sequence). Losses at the gene ends were 1 base for V and 4 bases for J; bases not matched to a gene: 4. This CDR3 region has 15 residues. CDR3 loop: CSARVLAGGRETQYF. CDR3 DNA: TGCAGTGCTAGAGTACTAGCGGGGGGCCGAGAGACCCAGTACTTC.

This clone was seen ten or more times. The gene calls are TRBV15 and TRBJ1-2, with D perhaps matching TRBD1 (6 bases). Trimming cost V 8 bases and J 0 bases, with 16 bases left between them. The CDR3 extends over 15 amino acids. CDR1 and CDR2 from the germline V gene are LNHNV and YYDKDF (reference sequence). CDR3: CATRGQLATNYGYTF. Written as DNA, the CDR3 is TGTGCCACCCGAGGACAGTTAGCCACTAACTATGGCTACACCTTC. Full variable domain (missing parts from reference TRBV15 and TRBJ1-2): DAMVIQNPRYQVTQFGKPVTLSCSQTLNHNVMYWYQQKSSQAPKLLFHYYDKDFNNEADTPDNFQSRRPNTSFCFLDIRSPGLGDTAMYLCATRGQLATNYGYTFGSGTRLTVV.

Concerning this clone itself: One end of the junction fails to match germline, which may point to a read error. This chain joins TRBV7-6 and TRBJ2-2, with D possibly matching TRBD1 (6 bases). Germline lookup yields CDR1 SGHVS and CDR2 FNYEAQ. The CDR3 runs 14 residues. The CDR3 DNA sequence: TGTGCCACCAGCTTACTGACAGGAGCCGGGGAGCTGTTTTTT. Translated, it gives CATSLLTGAGELFF.

Within the sample, this clone is medium-sized. The chain recombines TRBV6-1 with TRBJ2-7; possible D gene TRBD1, 6 bases. The ends were cut back, 5 bases at V and 0 bases at J, with 17 bases in the middle. The germline V gene encodes CDR1 MNHNS and CDR2 SASEGT. The CDR3 has 16 residues. The CDR3 nucleotides read TGTGCCAGCAGTAAAGTAGTCCGGGACACCTCCTACGAGCAGTACTTC. Amino acids: CASSKVVRDTSYEQYF.

This clone was recorded at least ten times. The chain combines TRBV29-1 with TRBJ1-2; TRBD1 might be the D (5 bases). This CDR3 is built from 12 residues. The germline CDR1 and CDR2 sequences are SQVTM and ANQGSEA. Trimming removed 0 bases from V and 4 bases from J, with 6 bases in between. The CDR3 region is CSVEEQVYGYTF. In DNA form, the CDR3 reads TGCAGCGTTGAAGAACAGGTCTATGGCTACACCTTC. The full variable domain, in which reference TRBV29-1 and TRBJ1-2 provide the parts outside the CDR3, is SAVISQKPSRDICQRGTSLTIQCQVDSQVTMMFWYRQQPGQSLTLIATANQGSEATYESGFVIDKFPISRPNLTFSTLTVSNMSPEDSSIYLCSVEEQVYGYTFGSGTRLTVV.

In its sample, this clone was seen many times. The CDR3 nucleotides are TGTGCCAGCTCACCAAGCCAGGGCACAGATACGCAGTATTTT. It specifies CASSPSQGTDTQYF. The chain joins TRBV18 to TRBJ2-3; no firm D call. V gave up 2 bases and J gave up 1 base, with 7 bases separating them. This CDR3 has 14 residues. CDR1 and CDR2 (germline): KGHSH, LQKENI.